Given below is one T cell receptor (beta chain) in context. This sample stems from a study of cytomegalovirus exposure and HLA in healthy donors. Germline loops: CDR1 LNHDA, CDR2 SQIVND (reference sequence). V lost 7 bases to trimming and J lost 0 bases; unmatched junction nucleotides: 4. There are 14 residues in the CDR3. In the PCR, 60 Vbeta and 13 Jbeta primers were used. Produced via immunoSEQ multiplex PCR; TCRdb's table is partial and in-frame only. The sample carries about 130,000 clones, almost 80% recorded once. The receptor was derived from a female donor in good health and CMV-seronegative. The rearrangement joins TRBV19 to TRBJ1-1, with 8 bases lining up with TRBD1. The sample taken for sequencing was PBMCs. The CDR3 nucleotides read TGTGCCAGTACCACGGACAGGGTGAACACTGAAGCTTTCTTT. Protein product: CASTTDRVNTEAFF.